This entry concerns a single T cell receptor beta chain. No antigen is known for it. This sample was taken from a study of T cell responses to AZD1222 COVID-19 vaccine. Study results and caveats: The study identified only six AZD1222 recipients as seropositive at baseline.

The germline V gene encodes CDR1 SQVTM and CDR2 ANQGSEA. The CDR3 length is 12 residues. With 7 bases clipped from V and 0 bases from J, the junction kept 3 bases outside the gene matches. Profiled with immunoSEQ multiplex PCR; TCRdb holds only in-frame clones, not every one. The data contain over 150,000 clones, roughly 92% of them singletons. The clonotype was recovered from an adult in good health. This sample comprised peripheral blood, obtained on day 0 of AZD1222 vaccination. This rearrangement joins TRBV29-1 to TRBJ2-7; the match to TRBD2 covers 7 bases. CDR3 nucleotides: TGCAGCGGGAGGACTAGCTCCTACGAGCAGTACTTC. Amino acids: CSGRTSSYEQYF.